Each of the 4 T cell receptor beta chains below was sequenced from the same sample in a study of shared clonotypes between healthy human individuals (dated by TCRdb to 2020 to 2021). Receptor libraries were prepared by the immunoSEQ multiplex PCR assay. TCRdb retrieved this table from immuneACCESS and kept in-frame rearrangements only. Not all clones are present; in checked studies, unresolved V genes account for under half, and no reason is known for the remainder. This sample is represented by more than 2 million clones; about 94% of them were singletons. Roughly 0.13% of the sample lies in the top ten. Sequencing was carried out using naive CD4+ T cells sorted from blood. The cell subset or site tag for this specimen amounts to: CD45RA+ positively selected. The receptors come from a man younger than 35 in good health.

The rearrangement links TRBV7-9 to TRBJ2-2; no clear D gene. The CDR3 sequence is 15 residues long. Germline V gene sequence: CDR1 SEHNR, CDR2 FQNEAQ (reference sequence). The V and J ends lost 0 bases and 4 bases respectively, with 9 bases between them. The CDR3 DNA reads TGTGCCAGCAGCTTAGCAGATAGGATCACCGGGGAGCTGTTTTTT. This codes for CASSLADRITGELFF.

CDR3 DNA sequence: TGTGCCAGCAGTGTCTTGAACAGGGCCACCGGGGAGCTGTTTTTT. Protein: CASSVLNRATGELFF. The gene calls are TRBV2 and TRBJ2-2, with D possibly matching TRBD1 (6 bases). This CDR3 has 15 amino acids. Germline CDR1 and CDR2: SNHLY and FYNNEI. Between the trimmed V and J ends, which lost 4 bases and 4 bases, there was a span of 13 bases. Full variable domain (rest looked up from reference TRBV2 and TRBJ2-2): EPEVTQTPSHQVTQMGQEVILRCVPISNHLYFYWYRQILGQKVEFLVSFYNNEISEKSEIFDDQFSVERPDGSNFTLKIRSTKLEDSAMYFCASSVLNRATGELFFGEGSRLTVL.

This clone was seen more than once but under ten times. This chain connects TRBV5-4 to TRBJ2-6; TRBD1 might be the D (6 bases). The CDR3 extends over 16 amino acids. Looked up from germline, CDR1 is SGHNT and CDR2 is YYREEE (reference sequence). V was cut by 4 bases and J by 4 bases, with 15 bases left in between. The CDR3 is CASSQKTGLGANVLTF. CDR3 DNA sequence: TGTGCCAGCAGCCAAAAGACAGGCCTCGGGGCCAACGTCCTGACTTTC. The full variable domain, in which reference TRBV5-4 and TRBJ2-6 provide the parts outside the CDR3, is ETGVTQSPTHLIKTRGQQVTLRCSSQSGHNTVSWYQQALGQGPQFIFQYYREEENGRGNFPPRFSGLQFPNYSSELNVNALELDDSALYLCASSQKTGLGANVLTFGAGSRLTVL.

The chain is built from TRBV30 and TRBJ1-1; D not resolved. This CDR3 region has 14 residues. Per the germline V gene, CDR1 is GTSNPN and CDR2 is SVGIG (reference sequence). V dropped 4 bases and J dropped 1 base, with 13 bases sitting between them. The CDR3 DNA is TGTGCCTGGAAAGCTGTTACAGCGAACACTGAAGCTTTCTTT. Amino acids: CAWKAVTANTEAFF.